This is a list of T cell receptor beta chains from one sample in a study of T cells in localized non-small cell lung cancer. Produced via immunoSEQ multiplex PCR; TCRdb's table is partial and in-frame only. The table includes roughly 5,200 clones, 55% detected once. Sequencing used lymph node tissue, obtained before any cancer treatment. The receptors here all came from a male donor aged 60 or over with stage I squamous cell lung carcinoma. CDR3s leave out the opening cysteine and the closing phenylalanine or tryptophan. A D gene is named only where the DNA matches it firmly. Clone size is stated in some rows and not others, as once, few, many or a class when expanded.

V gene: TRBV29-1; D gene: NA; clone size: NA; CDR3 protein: SVGGRGRVETQY
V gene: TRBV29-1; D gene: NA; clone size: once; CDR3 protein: SVGGGRAEQY
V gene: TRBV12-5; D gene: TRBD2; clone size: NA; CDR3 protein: ASGFGLAGTVDTQY
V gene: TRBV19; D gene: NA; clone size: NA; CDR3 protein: ASSMEQEAGNYGYT
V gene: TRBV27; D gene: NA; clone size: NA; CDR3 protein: ASSLVGAVNQPQH
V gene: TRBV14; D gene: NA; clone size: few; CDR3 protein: ASSQDGRGEYEQY
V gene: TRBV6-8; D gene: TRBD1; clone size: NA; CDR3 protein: ASSYDRAFGNTIY
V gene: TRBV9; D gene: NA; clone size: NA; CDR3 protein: ASSRTRNTEAF
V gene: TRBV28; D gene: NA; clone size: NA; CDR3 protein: ASSPPSRDGAF
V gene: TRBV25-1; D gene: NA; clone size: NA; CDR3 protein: ASSDRTGIHEQY
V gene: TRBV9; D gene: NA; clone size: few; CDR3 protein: ASSATANTEAF
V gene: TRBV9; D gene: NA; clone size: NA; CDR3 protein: ASSTTGTPGAQY
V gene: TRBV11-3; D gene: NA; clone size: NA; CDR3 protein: ASSLREGNTEAF
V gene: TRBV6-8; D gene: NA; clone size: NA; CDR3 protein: AIRDQGGRETQY
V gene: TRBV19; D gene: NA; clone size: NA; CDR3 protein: ASSYLDLEAF
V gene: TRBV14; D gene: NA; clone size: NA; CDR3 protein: ASSRGLLEPQH
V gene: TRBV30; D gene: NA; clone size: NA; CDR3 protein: AWRSWGLISEAF
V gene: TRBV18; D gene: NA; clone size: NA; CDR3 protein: ASSPPAKNTEAF
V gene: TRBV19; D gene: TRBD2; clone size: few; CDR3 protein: ASQLAGAFVYEQY
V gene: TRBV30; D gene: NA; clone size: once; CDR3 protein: AWNAKGKGYT
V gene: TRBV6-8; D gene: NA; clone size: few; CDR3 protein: ASRPDGWGTEAF
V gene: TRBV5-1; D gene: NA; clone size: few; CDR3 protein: ASSLVDLNTEAF
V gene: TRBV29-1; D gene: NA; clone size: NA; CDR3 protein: SGAWALDTEAF
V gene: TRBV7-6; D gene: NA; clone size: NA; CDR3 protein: ASSLDLGVFVKF
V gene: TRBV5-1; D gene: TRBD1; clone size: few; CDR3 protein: ASSFWTGNTEAF
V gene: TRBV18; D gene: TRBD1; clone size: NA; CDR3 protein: ASSPGQGGLAF
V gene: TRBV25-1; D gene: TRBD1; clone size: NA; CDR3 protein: ASSEGGQGVFWGTEAF
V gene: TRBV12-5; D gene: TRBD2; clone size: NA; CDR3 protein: AADAGADTQY
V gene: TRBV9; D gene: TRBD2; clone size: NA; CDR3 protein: ASSVDGLAGGGTQY
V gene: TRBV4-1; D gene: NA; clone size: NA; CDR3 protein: ASSQASRVNEKLF
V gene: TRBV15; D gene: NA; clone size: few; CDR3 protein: ATSRDRGDYEQY
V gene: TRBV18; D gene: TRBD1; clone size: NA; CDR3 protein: ASSPFTAGGGEEKLF
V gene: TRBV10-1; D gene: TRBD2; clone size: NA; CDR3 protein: ASSVAGETGELF
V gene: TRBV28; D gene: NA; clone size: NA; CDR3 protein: ASSLGQIATNEKLF
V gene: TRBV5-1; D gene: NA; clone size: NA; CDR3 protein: ASRPLPTGEAQPQH
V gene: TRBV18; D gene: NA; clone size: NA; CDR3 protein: ASSSWGNTEAF
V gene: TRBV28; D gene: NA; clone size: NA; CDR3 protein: ASSLGGWRQYGYT
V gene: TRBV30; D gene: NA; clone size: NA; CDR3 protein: AWSRETEDQPQH
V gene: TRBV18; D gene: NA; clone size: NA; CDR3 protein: ASSPTNEKLF
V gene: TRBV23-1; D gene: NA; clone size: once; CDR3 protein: ASSQSIEGLSGNYGYT
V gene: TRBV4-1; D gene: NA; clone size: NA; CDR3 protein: ASSQDRSDTQY
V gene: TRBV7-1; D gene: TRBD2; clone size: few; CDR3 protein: ASSSTSGETQY
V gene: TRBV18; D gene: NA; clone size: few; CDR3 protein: ASSFSGHRNTEAF
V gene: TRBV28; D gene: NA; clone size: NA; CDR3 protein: ASSLAGTGFSGANVLT
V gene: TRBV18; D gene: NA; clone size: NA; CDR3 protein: ASSPDIGFGANVLT
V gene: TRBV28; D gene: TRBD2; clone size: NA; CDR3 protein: ASSHIRASGRANEQF
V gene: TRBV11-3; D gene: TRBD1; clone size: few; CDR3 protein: ASSQAGTGNSYEQY
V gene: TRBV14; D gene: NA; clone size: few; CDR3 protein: ASSPSGGDTIY
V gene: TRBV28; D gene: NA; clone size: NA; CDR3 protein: ASSLMGGTEAF
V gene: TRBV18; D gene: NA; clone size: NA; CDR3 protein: ASSPQRANQETQY